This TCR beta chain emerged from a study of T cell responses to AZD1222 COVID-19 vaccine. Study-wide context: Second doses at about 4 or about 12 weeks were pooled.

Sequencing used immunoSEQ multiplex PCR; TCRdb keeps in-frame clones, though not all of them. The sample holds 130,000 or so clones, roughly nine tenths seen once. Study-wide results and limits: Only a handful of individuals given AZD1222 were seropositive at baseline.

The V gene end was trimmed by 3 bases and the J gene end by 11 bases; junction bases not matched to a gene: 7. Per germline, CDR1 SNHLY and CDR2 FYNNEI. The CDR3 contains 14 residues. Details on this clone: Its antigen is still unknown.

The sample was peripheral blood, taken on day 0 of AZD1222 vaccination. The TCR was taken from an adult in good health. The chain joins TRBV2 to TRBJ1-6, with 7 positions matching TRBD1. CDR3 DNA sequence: TGTGCCAGCAGTGATATAGGGGGCATGGCACCCCTCCACTTT. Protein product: CASSDIGGMAPLHF.